Reported below is one T cell receptor beta chain. Sequencing was performed with immunoSEQ multiplex PCR; in TCRdb, only in-frame clones are kept and a portion is missing. This sample has hundreds of thousands of clones, with 75% to 90% found just once. This CDR3 has 15 residues. The data stem from a study of shared T cell receptors in the human thymus. The same specimen was also included in a second study, on human thymus T cells. As reported in that work: It was healthy Finnish infants having corrective surgery for congenital heart defects who were the donors. Thymus pieces cut out during corrective heart surgery were the tissue that was used. It looked as if thymic and blood repertoires used V and J genes in a biased way. Related studies noted strongly shared thymic repertoires across unrelated people.

The sequence derives from a girl less than two years old with a congenital heart defect. The sequencing sample was made of thymocytes. The rearrangement joins TRBV21-1 to TRBJ1-2; the table's D call, TRBD1, has no DNA check behind it. TRBV21-1 is classified as a pseudogene. The CDR3 DNA sequence: TGTGCCAGCAGCTTAGGCCGGGACAGTTTCTATGGCTACACCTTC. Translating gives CASSLGRDSFYGYTF.